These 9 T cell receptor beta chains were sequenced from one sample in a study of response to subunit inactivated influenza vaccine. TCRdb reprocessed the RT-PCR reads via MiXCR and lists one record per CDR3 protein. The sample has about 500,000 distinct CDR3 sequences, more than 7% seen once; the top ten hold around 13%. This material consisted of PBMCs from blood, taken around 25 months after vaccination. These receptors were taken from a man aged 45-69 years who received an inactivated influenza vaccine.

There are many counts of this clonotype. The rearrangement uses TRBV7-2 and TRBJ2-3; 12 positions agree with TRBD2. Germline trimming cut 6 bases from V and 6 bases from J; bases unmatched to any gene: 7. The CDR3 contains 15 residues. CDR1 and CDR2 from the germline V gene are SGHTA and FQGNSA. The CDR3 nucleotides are TGTGCCAGCAGTTCTCGGACTAGCGGGGCTGATACGCAGTATTTT. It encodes CASSSRTSGADTQYF.

DNA for the CDR3: TGCGCCAGCAGAAGGACTAGCGGGGCCTCAGAGGAGACCCAGTACTTC. It is translated as CASRRTSGASEETQYF. The chain has TRBV5-1 and TRBJ2-5; 12 nucleotides align to TRBD2. Germline-derived CDR1 and CDR2 are SGHRS and YFSETQ. The V segment lost 5 bases and the J segment 5 bases; nucleotides outside the gene matches: 10. This CDR3 is built from 16 residues.

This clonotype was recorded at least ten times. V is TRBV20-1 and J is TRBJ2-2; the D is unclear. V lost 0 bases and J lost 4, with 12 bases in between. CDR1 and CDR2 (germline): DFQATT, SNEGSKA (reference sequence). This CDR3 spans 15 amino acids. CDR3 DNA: TGCAGTGCTAGAGATCACAAGGGTTTCACCGGGGAGCTGTTTTTT. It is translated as CSARDHKGFTGELFF.

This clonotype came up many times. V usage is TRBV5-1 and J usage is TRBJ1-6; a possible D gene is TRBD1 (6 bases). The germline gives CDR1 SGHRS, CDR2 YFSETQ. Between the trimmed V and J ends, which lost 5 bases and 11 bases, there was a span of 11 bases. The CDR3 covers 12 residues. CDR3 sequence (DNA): TGCGCCAGCAGTCCAGGGGACCCACCCCTCCACTTT. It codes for CASSPGDPPLHF.

Here the CDR3 DNA reads TGTGCCAGCAGCTTAGTCTGGGGGTTCAATGAGCAGTTCTTC. Its protein is CASSLVWGFNEQFF. This chain uses TRBV7-9 with TRBJ2-1; perhaps D is TRBD1 or TRBD2 (5 bases each). From germline, CDR1 is SEHNR and CDR2 FQNEAQ (reference sequence). V lost 1 base, J lost 6 bases, and 10 bases lay in between. This CDR3 contains 14 residues.

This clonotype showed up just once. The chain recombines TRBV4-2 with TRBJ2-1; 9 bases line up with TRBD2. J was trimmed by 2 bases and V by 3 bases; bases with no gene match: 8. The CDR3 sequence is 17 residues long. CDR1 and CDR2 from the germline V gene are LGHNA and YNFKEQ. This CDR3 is CASSHAQQRGAYNEQFF. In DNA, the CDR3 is TGTGCCAGCAGCCACGCCCAACAGCGGGGGGCCTACAATGAGCAGTTCTTC.

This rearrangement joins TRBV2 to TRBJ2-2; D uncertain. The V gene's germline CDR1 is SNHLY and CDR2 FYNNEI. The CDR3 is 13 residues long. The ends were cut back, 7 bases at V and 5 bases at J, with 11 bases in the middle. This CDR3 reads CASKTSMTGELFF. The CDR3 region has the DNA TGTGCCAGCAAGACCTCAATGACCGGGGAGCTGTTTTTT.

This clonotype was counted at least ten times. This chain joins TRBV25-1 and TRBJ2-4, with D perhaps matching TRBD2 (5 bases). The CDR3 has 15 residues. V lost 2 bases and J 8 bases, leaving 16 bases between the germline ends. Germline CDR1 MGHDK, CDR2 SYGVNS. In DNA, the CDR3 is TGTGCCAGCAGTGAAGTCGGGGAACAGAGAGACATTCAGTACTTC. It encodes CASSEVGEQRDIQYF. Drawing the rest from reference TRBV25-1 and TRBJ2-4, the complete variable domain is EADIYQTPRYLVIGTGKKITLECSQTMGHDKMYWYQQDPGMELHLIHYSYGVNSTEKGDLSSESTVSRIRTEHFPLTLESARPSHTSQYLCASSEVGEQRDIQYFGAGTRLSVL.

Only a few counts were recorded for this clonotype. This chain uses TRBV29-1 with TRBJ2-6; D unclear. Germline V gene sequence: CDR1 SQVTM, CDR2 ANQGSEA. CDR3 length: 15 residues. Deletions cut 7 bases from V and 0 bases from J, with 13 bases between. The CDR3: CSASTVGSGANVLTF. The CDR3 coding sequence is TGCAGCGCCTCGACGGTAGGCTCTGGGGCCAACGTCCTGACTTTC.